Each of the 9 T cell receptor beta chains below was sequenced from the same sample in a study of blood T cell repertoires in COVID-19. Measured with immunoSEQ multiplex PCR; TCRdb has only the in-frame clones, and not every one. In the table there are some 530,000 clones, 75% to 90% of which are singletons. The material sequenced was peripheral blood. These receptors were obtained from a human donor in a cohort sampled during active COVID-19.

The V and J genes are TRBV4-3 and TRBJ1-1; unclear D gene. This CDR3 spans 14 amino acids. V shed 0 bases and J shed 6 bases, with 11 bases lying between them. Germline V gives CDR1 LGHNA, CDR2 YSLEER. As DNA, the CDR3 is TGCGCCAGCAGCCAAGACTCAAGCCGAGCTGAAGCTTTCTTT. This sequence encodes CASSQDSSRAEAFF.

The chain employs TRBV7-3 and TRBJ2-7; tentatively, D is TRBD1 (5 bases). The V end was cut by 5 bases, the J end by 5 bases, with 13 bases between. There are 13 residues in the CDR3. Germline V lookup: CDR1 SGHTA, CDR2 FQGTGA. CDR3 region: CASSQLQGHEQYF. CDR3 in DNA: TGTGCCAGCAGCCAATTGCAGGGCCACGAGCAGTACTTC.

The genes are TRBV19 and TRBJ2-1, with TRBD2 identical over 8 bases. Germline V gives CDR1 LNHDA, CDR2 SQIVND (reference sequence). V shed 1 base and J 12 bases; nucleotides not matched to a gene: 5. This CDR3 has 13 amino acids. The CDR3 DNA follows: TGTGCCAGTAGTATAGCGCCAAGCGGGAGGCAGTTCTTC. This sequence encodes CASSIAPSGRQFF.

The rearrangement joins TRBV5-4 to TRBJ1-2; D ambiguous. CDR1 is SGHNT, CDR2 YYREEE, per germline (reference sequence). Trimming pared 1 base from V and 5 bases from J, leaving 12 bases between. The CDR3 loop spans 14 amino acids. The CDR3 DNA sequence: TGTGCCAGCAGCTTGAACAGAAGGGAGTATGGCTACACCTTC. As protein: CASSLNRREYGYTF. Filled out from reference TRBV5-4 and TRBJ1-2, the complete variable domain reads ETGVTQSPTHLIKTRGQQVTLRCSSQSGHNTVSWYQQALGQGPQFIFQYYREEENGRGNFPPRFSGLQFPNYSSELNVNALELDDSALYLCASSLNRREYGYTFGSGTRLTVV.

This clone was counted only a few times. The chain recombines TRBV18 with TRBJ2-5; 10 bases line up with TRBD2. The trim removed 5 bases at V and 3 bases at J, leaving 9 bases unmatched. The CDR3 totals 16 residues. Germline V gene data show CDR1 as KGHSH and CDR2 as LQKENI. CDR3 in DNA: TGTGCCAGCTCAACCCCCCTTAGCGGGAGGAAAGAGACCCAGTACTTC. Translation gives CASSTPLSGRKETQYF. Full variable domain (outside the CDR3, taken from reference TRBV18 and TRBJ2-5): NAGVMQNPRHLVRRRGQEARLRCSPMKGHSHVYWYRQLPEEGLKFMVYLQKENIIDESGMPKERFSAEFPKEGPSILRIQQVVRGDSAAYFCASSTPLSGRKETQYFGPGTRLLVL.

The genes are TRBV6-1 and TRBJ2-4, with 8 bases identical to TRBD2. J gave up 6 bases and V 0 bases, and 7 bases lay outside the gene matches. Germline V gene lookup returns CDR1 MNHNS and CDR2 SASEGT. CDR3 length: 16 amino acids. This CDR3 reads CASSEAGTSGRNIQYF. CDR3 nucleotide sequence: TGTGCCAGCAGTGAAGCCGGAACCAGCGGGAGAAACATTCAGTACTTC.

The J gene is TRBJ2-4, the V gene TRBV29-1; perhaps TRBD1 as D (5 bases). V was clipped by 5 bases and J by 3 bases, with 11 bases between them. The CDR3 covers 13 residues. The germline gives CDR1 SQVTM, CDR2 ANQGSEA. The CDR3 spells CSVQEGDKNIQYF. The DNA for the CDR3 is TGCAGCGTTCAGGAAGGGGACAAAAACATTCAGTACTTC.

The CDR3: CASSPSTAQSQYF. The CDR3 bases are TGTGCCAGCAGCCCGTCGACAGCACAATCGCAGTACTTC. This chain links TRBV7-9 with TRBJ2-5; D is possibly TRBD1 (5 bases). Germline CDR1 and CDR2: SEHNR and FQNEAQ (reference sequence). The CDR3 is 13 amino acids. V was pared by 5 bases and J by 11 bases, with 18 bases between. The full variable domain, in which reference TRBV7-9 and TRBJ2-5 provide the parts outside the CDR3, is DTGVSQNPRHKITKRGQNVTFRCDPISEHNRLYWYRQTLGQGPEFLTYFQNEAQLEKSRLLSDRFSAERPKGSFSTLEIQRTEQGDSAMYLCASSPSTAQSQYFGPGTRLLVL.

The chain joins TRBV5-4 to TRBJ2-1, with 12 bases fitting TRBD2. Germline CDR1 reads SGHNT; CDR2 reads YYREEE (reference sequence). This CDR3 is 18 amino acids long. V lost 4 bases to trimming and J lost 7 bases; unmatched junction nucleotides: 15. CDR3 loop: CASSLGGLAGGPRNEQFF. CDR3 nucleotide sequence: TGTGCCAGCAGCCTAGGAGGGCTAGCGGGAGGGCCGAGGAATGAGCAGTTCTTC.